These T cell receptor beta chains were read from a single sample in a study of technical replicates of blood from several donors. Profiled with immunoSEQ multiplex PCR; TCRdb holds only in-frame clones, not every one. Found here are tens of thousands of clones, 95% to 98% of them singletons; the top ten hold about 0.15%. The sequencing input was T cells isolated from PBMCs. The source is a human donor in good health. Each CDR3 is given with its conserved first and last residue. The D gene is left open where the match is weak. Clone size is stated in some rows and not others, as once, few, many or a class when expanded.

D gene,clone size,V gene,J gene,CDR3 length,CDR3 protein,CDR3 DNA
-,-,TRBV11-3,TRBJ1-2,13,CASSLKGNYGYTF,TGTGCCAGCAGCTTAAAGGGGAACTATGGCTACACCTTC
TRBD2,-,TRBV30,TRBJ2-3,13,CAWSVGGADTQYF,TGTGCCTGGAGTGTCGGGGGGGCAGATACGCAGTATTTT
-,once,TRBV5-4,TRBJ2-1,14,CASSGAGEYNEQFF,TGTGCCAGCAGCGGGGCAGGGGAGTACAATGAGCAGTTCTTC
TRBD1,-,TRBV9,TRBJ1-3,15,CASSKEGGPGNTIYF,TGTGCCAGCAGTAAGGAAGGGGGCCCTGGAAACACCATATATTTT
TRBD2,once,TRBV9,TRBJ2-1,17,CASSVGLAGGPDNEQFF,TGTGCCAGCAGCGTGGGACTAGCGGGAGGGCCTGACAATGAGCAGTTCTTC
TRBD1,-,TRBV10-2,TRBJ2-7,17,CASSAPNRTGGRYEQYF,TGCGCCAGCAGTGCACCCAACCGGACAGGGGGCCGTTACGAGCAGTACTTC
TRBD2,-,TRBV28,TRBJ2-5,16,CASRPSGKGFYETQYF,TGTGCCAGCAGACCTAGCGGAAAGGGGTTCTATGAGACCCAGTACTTC
-,-,TRBV4-1,TRBJ2-1,17,CASSQGRRVGLYNEQFF,TGCGCCAGCAGCCAGGGTAGGCGGGTCGGACTATACAATGAGCAGTTCTTC
-,-,TRBV18,TRBJ2-3,17,CASSPLGTAGGTDTQYF,TGTGCCAGCTCACCGCTGGGGACTGCGGGCGGCACAGATACGCAGTATTTT
-,-,TRBV4-2,TRBJ2-1,16,CASSPLADGPYNEQFF,TGTGCCAGCAGCCCCTTAGCGGATGGGCCCTACAATGAGCAGTTCTTC
TRBD1,-,TRBV10-2,TRBJ1-4,14,CASSLDRVDEKLFF,TGCGCCAGCAGTCTGGACAGGGTTGATGAAAAACTGTTTTTT
TRBD2,-,TRBV29-1,TRBJ2-2,14,CSALWGGDTGELFF,TGCAGCGCCCTATGGGGGGGGGACACCGGGGAGCTGTTTTTT
-,-,TRBV5-1,TRBJ2-5,15,CASSLGTGPQETQYF,TGCGCCAGCAGCTTGGGTACAGGGCCCCAAGAGACCCAGTACTTC
TRBD1,-,TRBV10-2,TRBJ2-1,16,CASWDPRDSHYNEQFF,TGCGCCAGTTGGGATCCCCGGGACAGTCACTACAATGAGCAGTTCTTC
-,-,TRBV2,TRBJ2-7,12,CASRGTPYEQYF,TGTGCCAGCCGCGGGACCCCCTACGAGCAGTACTTC
TRBD1,-,TRBV11-3,TRBJ2-2,16,CASSLRGQGSTGELFF,TGTGCCAGCAGCTTAAGGGGACAGGGATCGACCGGGGAGCTGTTTTTT
-,-,TRBV5-1,TRBJ2-1,16,CASSRTAGSSYNEQFF,TGCGCCAGCAGCCGAACAGCGGGTAGCTCCTACAATGAGCAGTTCTTC
-,-,TRBV9,TRBJ1-2,13,CASSVGRGYGYTF,TGTGCCAGCAGCGTAGGTCGGGGCTATGGCTACACCTTC
TRBD2,-,TRBV10-3,TRBJ2-2,15,CAISEAGGPTGELFF,TGTGCCATCAGCGAAGCGGGAGGGCCCACCGGGGAGCTGTTTTTT
-,-,TRBV27,TRBJ1-2,16,CASSLEPGGARGGYTF,TGTGCCAGCAGTCTTGAACCGGGAGGGGCCCGAGGAGGCTACACCTTC
-,-,TRBV2,TRBJ1-1,12,CASSQMNTEAFF,TGTGCCAGCTCCCAGATGAACACTGAAGCTTTCTTT
-,-,TRBV7-9,TRBJ1-3,17,CASSRIWAGSSGNTIYF,TGTGCCAGCAGCCGGATATGGGCTGGGAGCTCTGGAAACACCATATATTTT
-,-,TRBV20-1,TRBJ1-1,11,CSASLNTEAFF,TGCAGTGCTAGCTTGAACACTGAAGCTTTCTTT
-,-,TRBV7-2,TRBJ2-5,14,CASSLILYQETQYF,TGTGCCAGCAGCTTAATTCTGTACCAAGAGACCCAGTACTTC
-,-,TRBV7-8,TRBJ2-5,12,CASSFWRETQYF,TGTGCCAGCAGCTTTTGGAGGGAGACCCAGTACTTC
TRBD1,-,TRBV18,TRBJ1-1,17,CASSPQRTGAENTEAFF,TGTGCCAGCTCACCGCAAAGGACAGGGGCTGAGAACACTGAAGCTTTCTTT
-,-,TRBV2,TRBJ1-5,14,CASTQANSNQPQHF,TGTGCCAGCACCCAGGCGAATAGCAATCAGCCCCAGCATTTT
-,-,TRBV5-1,TRBJ1-4,14,CASSSSPGNEKLFF,TGCGCCAGCAGCTCGTCTCCCGGGAATGAAAAACTGTTTTTT
-,-,TRBV2,TRBJ2-7,15,CASSGGGATSYEQYF,TGTGCCAGCAGTGGAGGGGGGGCGACCTCCTACGAGCAGTACTTC
-,once,TRBV7-9,TRBJ2-1,17,CASSLYSSFSPNLEQFF,TGTGCCAGCAGCTTATATAGCTCGTTCTCCCCGAATCTGGAGCAGTTCTTC
TRBD1,-,TRBV2,TRBJ2-1,20,CASSGMNGIPGGISGDEQFF,TGTGCCAGCAGTGGTATGAATGGGATTCCAGGGGGAATCAGTGGTGATGAGCAGTTCTTC
TRBD2,-,TRBV7-9,TRBJ2-7,18,CASSLGRGLAGPTYEQYF,TGTGCCAGCAGCTTAGGGAGGGGACTAGCGGGCCCAACCTACGAGCAGTACTTC
TRBD1,-,TRBV27,TRBJ2-7,14,CASRVFTGGYEQYF,TGTGCCAGCAGGGTTTTTACAGGGGGCTACGAGCAGTACTTC
-,-,TRBV19,TRBJ2-7,13,CASSTQSGYEQYF,TGTGCCAGTAGTACGCAGTCGGGATACGAGCAGTACTTC
TRBD1,-,TRBV11-2,TRBJ1-2,15,CASSSPRGFRRGYTF,TGTGCCAGCAGCTCGCCCAGGGGGTTCCGAAGGGGCTACACCTTC
-,once,TRBV7-6,TRBJ2-2,15,CASSLTRGNTGELFF,TGTGCCAGCAGCTTAACCCGAGGGAACACCGGGGAGCTGTTTTTT
TRBD1,-,TRBV7-2,TRBJ2-1,15,CASSPGTGVFNEQFF,TGTGCCAGCAGCCCCGGGACAGGGGTCTTCAATGAGCAGTTCTTC
TRBD2,-,TRBV7-8,TRBJ2-1,14,CASSPRTSGDMQFF,TGTGCCAGCAGCCCCCGGACTAGCGGGGACATGCAGTTCTTC
-,-,TRBV10-1,TRBJ2-3,12,CASSLQWNTQYF,TGCGCCAGCAGTCTACAGTGGAATACGCAGTATTTT
TRBD2,-,TRBV7-2,TRBJ2-7,15,CASSGSGGASYEQYF,TGTGCCAGCAGCGGTAGCGGGGGCGCGTCCTACGAGCAGTACTTC
-,-,TRBV4-1,TRBJ2-7,18,CASSQGRTQGSSSYEQYF,TGCGCCAGCAGCCAAGGACGTACCCAGGGCTCGAGCTCCTACGAGCAGTACTTC